This T cell receptor beta chain derives from a study of CD8 T cells in ankylosing spondylitis. Study-wide results and caveats: Disease-linked clones displayed a CD8+ phenotype and appeared relatively rarely in peripheral blood. Seemingly characteristic of ankylosing spondylitis blood was a TCR beta motif consisting of under ten highly homologous variants. Enrichment of disease-linked clones was reportedly significant in matched ankylosing spondylitis synovial fluid.

The junction had 5 bases not matched to a gene; V was cut back by 1 base and J by 2 bases. Germline CDR1 LGHNA, CDR2 YNFKEQ. This CDR3 has 17 amino acids. This clonotype was recorded a few times. What it binds is not known. Quantitative 5'-RACE was performed with molecular barcodes, and it yielded the TCR beta libraries. TCRdb recomputed calls from the 5' RACE reads with MiXCR, one row per CDR3 protein. The table records over 700,000 distinct CDR3 sequences, around a fifth of them present only once. The chain couples TRBV4-2 to TRBJ2-3, with TRBD2 identical over 11 bases. The sample comprised blood, either unsorted or a sorted T cell fraction (not recorded which). The clonotype comes from a male donor with ankylosing spondylitis. This chain's CDR3 is CASSQGLAGKTTDTQYF. CDR3 DNA: TGTGCCAGCAGCCAAGGACTAGCGGGGAAGACCACAGATACGCAGTATTTT.